These 4 T cell receptor beta chains were sequenced from one sample in a study of shared clonotypes between healthy human individuals. Repertoires were generated with immunoSEQ multiplex PCR, while TCRdb's copy carries only in-frame clones and drops some. The data contain 190,000 or so clones, around 63% of them singletons. Sequenced sample: memory CD4+ T cells sorted from blood. Specified subset: CD45RA-negative fraction. The receptors originated from a man younger than 45 in good health.

This clone was observed a few times. The chain couples TRBV19 to TRBJ1-2; 7 bases match TRBD1. J lost 8 bases, V lost 5 bases, and 5 bases had no gene match. The CDR3 runs 12 residues. The germline CDR1 and CDR2 sequences are LNHDA and SQIVND (reference sequence). The DNA of the CDR3 is TGTGCCAGTAGTGACAGGGTTGGGGGCTACACCTTC. This codes for CASSDRVGGYTF.

V is TRBV5-1 and J is TRBJ2-1; a possible D gene is TRBD2 (6 bases). Germline V gene data show CDR1 as SGHRS and CDR2 as YFSETQ. The CDR3 contains 15 residues. Trimming pared 0 bases from V and 6 bases from J, leaving 13 bases between. The CDR3 nucleotides are TGCGCCAGCAGCTTGGGGGACTTCCACCCCAATGAGCAGTTCTTC. It codes for CASSLGDFHPNEQFF.

The chain joins TRBV7-9 to TRBJ1-2; the D is unclear. The CDR3 covers 13 residues. Trimming pared 5 bases from V and 6 bases from J, leaving 13 bases between. The germline gives CDR1 SEHNR, CDR2 FQNEAQ (reference sequence). The CDR3 nucleotides read TGTGCCAGCAGCCTAGGCGAACTAAATGGCTACACCTTC. Translating it yields CASSLGELNGYTF.

V is TRBV5-1 and J is TRBJ1-1; D may be TRBD1 (5 bases). The CDR3 sequence is 15 residues long. With 0 bases removed from V and 4 bases from J, the gap between germline ends came to 13 bases. The V gene's germline CDR1 is SGHRS and CDR2 YFSETQ. The CDR3 reads CASSLASGQGTEAFF. The CDR3 DNA is TGCGCCAGCAGCTTGGCTTCAGGGCAGGGCACTGAAGCTTTCTTT. Using reference TRBV5-1 and TRBJ1-1 for the parts outside the CDR3, the full variable domain is KAGVTQTPRYLIKTRGQQVTLSCSPISGHRSVSWYQQTPGQGLQFLFEYFSETQRNKGNFPGRFSGRQFSNSRSEMNVSTLELGDSALYLCASSLASGQGTEAFFGQGTRLTVV.